Sequencing of this TCR beta chain was carried out in a study of shared clonotypes between healthy human individuals. V was cut by 7 bases and J by 3 bases, with 21 bases left in between. The CDR3 has 17 residues. The V gene's germline CDR1 is SGHTA and CDR2 FQGTGA. The assay was immunoSEQ multiplex PCR, and TCRdb's table has in-frame clones only and misses some. This sample carries fewer than 650,000 clones, around three quarters of them seen once, and the ten largest clones take around 11%. The chain couples TRBV7-3 to TRBJ2-2; the D gene is possibly TRBD1 (6 bases). The receptor was isolated from a middle-aged woman in good health. Some clones in this sample may be carry-over from other donors' samples. The sequenced sample was PBMCs. The CDR3 sequence: CASTDTPGHQDTGELFF. The CDR3 coding sequence is TGTGCCAGCACCGACACTCCGGGACACCAAGACACCGGGGAGCTGTTTTTT.